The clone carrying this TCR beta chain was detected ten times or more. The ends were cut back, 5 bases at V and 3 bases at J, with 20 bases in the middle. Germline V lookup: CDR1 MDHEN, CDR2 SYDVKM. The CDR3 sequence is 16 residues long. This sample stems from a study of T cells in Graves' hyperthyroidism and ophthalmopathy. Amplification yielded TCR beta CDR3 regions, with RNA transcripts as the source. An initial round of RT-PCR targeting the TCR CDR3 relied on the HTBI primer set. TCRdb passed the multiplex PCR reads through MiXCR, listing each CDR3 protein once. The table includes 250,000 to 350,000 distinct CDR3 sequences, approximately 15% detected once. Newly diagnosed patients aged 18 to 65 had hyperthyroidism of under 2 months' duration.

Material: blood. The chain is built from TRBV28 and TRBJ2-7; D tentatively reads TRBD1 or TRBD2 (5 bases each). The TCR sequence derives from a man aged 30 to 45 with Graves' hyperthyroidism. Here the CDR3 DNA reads TGTGCCAGCAGTAGGAGGAAGGGGCTGGTTCACTACGAGCAGTACTTC. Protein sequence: CASSRRKGLVHYEQYF.